This T cell receptor (beta chain) was sequenced in a study of blood T cell repertoires in COVID-19. The overall study: COVID-19 samples, acute and convalescent, were from the United States, Italy and Spain. T cells, B-cell-depleted T cells, or PBMCs provided the cDNA or gDNA that served as material.

Original analysis: Amplification from reference gene primers served as the basis for estimated nucleated cell counts. Sequencing used immunoSEQ multiplex PCR; TCRdb keeps in-frame clones, though not all of them. V, J and clone size are those of that table, while D and trimming were read from the DNA. Among 290,000 or so clones listed, around 84% were seen once. The CDR3 totals 15 residues. Germline V CDR1 and CDR2: MDHEN, SYDVKM. V shed 6 bases and J shed 8 bases, with 20 bases lying between them. Material for sequencing was peripheral blood. The receptor comes from a man between 70 and 80 years old with acute or convalescent COVID-19. This chain links TRBV28 with TRBJ1-3, with D possibly being TRBD1 (5 bases). CDR3 bases: TGTGCCAGCAGCGACTACGGGGGGTCAAGGCACACCATATATTTT. Its protein is CASSDYGGSRHTIYF.